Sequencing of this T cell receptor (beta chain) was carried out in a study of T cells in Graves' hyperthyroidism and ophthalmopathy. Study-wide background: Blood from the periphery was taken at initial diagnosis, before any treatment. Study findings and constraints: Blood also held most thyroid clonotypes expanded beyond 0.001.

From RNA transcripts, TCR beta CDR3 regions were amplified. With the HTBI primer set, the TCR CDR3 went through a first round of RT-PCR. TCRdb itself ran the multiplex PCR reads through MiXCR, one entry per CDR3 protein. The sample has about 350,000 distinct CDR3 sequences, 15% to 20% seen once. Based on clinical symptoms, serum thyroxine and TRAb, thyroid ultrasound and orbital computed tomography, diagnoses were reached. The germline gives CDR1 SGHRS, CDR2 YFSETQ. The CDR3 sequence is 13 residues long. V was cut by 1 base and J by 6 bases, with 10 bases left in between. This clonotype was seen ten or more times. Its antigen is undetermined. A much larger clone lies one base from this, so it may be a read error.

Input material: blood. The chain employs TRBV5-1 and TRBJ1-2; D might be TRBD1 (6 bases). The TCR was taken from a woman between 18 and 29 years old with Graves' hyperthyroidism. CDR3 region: CASSLLGGDGYTF. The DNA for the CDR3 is TGCGCCAGCAGCTTGTTAGGGGGGGATGGCTACACCTTC.